What follows are 18 T cell receptor beta chains derived from one specimen sequenced in a study of technical replicates of blood from four donors. TCRdb keeps only in-frame clones here, not all; method: immunoSEQ multiplex PCR. The table records tens of thousands of clones, approximately 86% of them present only once. Sequencing was done on a sample of PBMCs. Source of these receptors: a human donor in good health. Some clones in this sample may be carry-over from other donors' samples.

This clone was recorded a few times. The gene calls are TRBV4-1 and TRBJ1-5; no definite D call. The CDR3 is 16 amino acids. The germline V gene encodes CDR1 MGHRA and CDR2 YSYEKL. Trimming removed 0 bases at V and 5 bases at J, with 14 bases between. The CDR3 region is CASSQEEGQPYQPQHF. The DNA of the CDR3 is TGCGCCAGCAGCCAAGAAGAGGGCCAGCCCTATCAGCCCCAGCATTTT.

This sequence joins TRBV25-1 and TRBJ2-2, with 13 bases lining up with TRBD2. Trimming removed 6 bases from V and 5 bases from J; junction bases left unmatched: 3. Germline assignment: CDR1 MGHDK and CDR2 SYGVNS. The length of the CDR3 is 15 residues. DNA for the CDR3: TGTGCCAGCAGATCGGGACTAGCGGGGACCGGGGAGCTGTTTTTT. It codes for CASRSGLAGTGELFF.

The gene calls are TRBV30 and TRBJ1-5; D remains ambiguous. Germline V lookup: CDR1 GTSNPN, CDR2 SVGIG (reference sequence). The V and J ends lost 0 bases and 7 bases respectively, with 13 bases between them. There are 14 residues in the CDR3. In DNA form, the CDR3 reads TGTGCCTGGAGTGTACTAGGCAGCTCGCAGCCCCAGCATTTT. This translates into CAWSVLGSSQPQHF.

The chain uses TRBV27 and TRBJ2-1; D remains unclear. This CDR3 region has 13 residues. Deletions cut 2 bases from V and 5 bases from J, with 7 bases between. CDR1 and CDR2 (germline): MNHEY, SMNVEV (reference sequence). CDR3 nucleotide sequence: TGTGCCAGCAGTTTACGAGGAGACAATGAGCAGTTCTTC. Protein sequence: CASSLRGDNEQFF.

The chain links TRBV6-1 to TRBJ1-5, with D uncertain. CDR3 size: 13 residues. The V gene lost 2 bases and the J gene lost 4 bases, with 6 bases spanning the gap. The germline gives CDR1 MNHNS, CDR2 SASEGT. Written as DNA, the CDR3 is TGTGCCAGCAGTGAACGGGAAAATCAGCCCCAGCATTTT. This translates into CASSERENQPQHF.

This chain links TRBV6-4 with TRBJ2-3, with D possibly being TRBD1 (8 bases). The germline CDR1 and CDR2 sequences are MRHNA and SNTAGT. CDR3 length: 16 residues. Trimming stripped 2 bases from V and 3 bases from J, with 15 bases between. The CDR3 spells CASSDGQGGSTDTQYF. CDR3 coding DNA: TGTGCCAGCAGTGACGGACAGGGAGGGAGTACAGATACGCAGTATTTT.

V and J are TRBV6-4 and TRBJ2-1; TRBD2 agrees at 7 bases. The germline CDR1 and CDR2 sequences are MRHNA and SNTAGT. V lost 2 bases to trimming and J lost 4 bases; unmatched junction nucleotides: 14. This CDR3 contains 18 residues. The CDR3 DNA sequence: TGTGCCAGCAGTGACCTCTTTAGCGAGGGAGGGCTGTACAATGAGCAGTTCTTC. Its protein is CASSDLFSEGGLYNEQFF.

This chain links TRBV1 with TRBJ2-5; the table's D call of TRBD2 was not tested on the DNA. TRBV1 is classified as a pseudogene. This CDR3 spans 15 amino acids. The CDR3 DNA is TGCACCAGCAGCCAAAAGCGGGGGGCCGGGGAGACCCAGTACTTC. It translates to CTSSQKRGAGETQYF.

The genes are TRBV6-1 and TRBJ2-3; D possibly corresponds to TRBD2 (5 bases). The germline gives CDR1 MNHNS, CDR2 SASEGT. Trimming removed 1 base at V and 0 bases at J, with 8 bases between. The CDR3 consists of 15 residues. CDR3 in amino acids: CASSEGGRSTDTQYF. The CDR3 nucleotides are TGTGCCAGCAGTGAAGGAGGGCGCAGCACAGATACGCAGTATTTT.

CDR3 DNA: TGCAGCGCTTGGGGGCGGGAGGGGGCTGAGCAGTTCTTC. This codes for CSAWGREGAEQFF. This chain uses TRBV29-1 with TRBJ2-1; TRBD2 aligns across 9 bases. CDR1 and CDR2 from the germline V gene are SQVTM and ANQGSEA. V dropped 7 bases and J dropped 9; count of bases not matched to a gene: 10. The CDR3 length is 13 residues.

The chain carries TRBV6-5 and TRBJ2-7, with a tentative D call TRBD2 (7 bases). CDR1 MNHEY and CDR2 SVGAGI come from the germline V gene. V lost 2 bases, J lost 1 base, and 15 bases lay in between. CDR3 length equals 16 residues. In DNA, the CDR3 is TGTGCCAGCAGTTACCGGGGAGGGGGGAGGTCCTACGAGCAGTACTTC. The encoded protein is CASSYRGGGRSYEQYF.

The chain recombines TRBV29-1 with TRBJ2-1, with D perhaps TRBD2 (6 bases). CDR3 size: 12 residues. Germline V gene lookup returns CDR1 SQVTM and CDR2 ANQGSEA. Trimming removed 4 bases from V and 6 bases from J, with 10 bases in between. The CDR3: CSVVRGGNEQFF. CDR3 nucleotides: TGCAGCGTTGTTAGGGGAGGCAATGAGCAGTTCTTC.

This clone was found a few times. The chain has TRBV7-5 and TRBJ2-7; the table's D call TRBD2 went unverified against the DNA. TRBV7-5 is assigned pseudogene status. The CDR3 loop spans 15 amino acids. DNA of the CDR3: TGTGTCAGAAGCCAGCGGAGGGCGCCGTCCTACGAGCAGTACTTC. Translated, it gives CVRSQRRAPSYEQYF.

The chain has TRBV15 and TRBJ2-5; D might be TRBD1 (6 bases). The ends were cut back, 1 base at V and 5 bases at J, with 8 bases in the middle. The CDR3 loop spans 13 amino acids. CDR1 is LNHNV, CDR2 YYDKDF, per germline (reference sequence). The CDR3 DNA reads TGTGCCACCAGCAGAGTTCAGGGGGAGACCCAGTACTTC. This codes for CATSRVQGETQYF.

The chain is built from TRBV5-1 and TRBJ2-1; 11 bases agree with TRBD1. Germline V gene data show CDR1 as SGHRS and CDR2 as YFSETQ. CDR3 length equals 16 residues. The V and J ends lost 0 bases and 7 bases, in that order; junction bases with no gene match: 6. The CDR3 nucleotides are TGCGCCAGCAGCTTGGGTGCGGGGACAGGGGGGAATGAGCAGTTCTTC. This translates into CASSLGAGTGGNEQFF. The full variable domain, with the rest looked up from reference TRBV5-1 and TRBJ2-1, is KAGVTQTPRYLIKTRGQQVTLSCSPISGHRSVSWYQQTPGQGLQFLFEYFSETQRNKGNFPGRFSGRQFSNSRSEMNVSTLELGDSALYLCASSLGAGTGGNEQFFGPGTRLTVL.

Details on this clone: The sample has other DNA sequences that encode this CDR3 too. The chain joins TRBV4-3 to TRBJ2-1; 9 bases are shared with TRBD1. There are 15 residues in the CDR3. Per the germline V gene, CDR1 is LGHNA and CDR2 is YSLEER. J gave up 4 bases and V 0 bases, and 1 base lay outside the gene matches. The CDR3 is CASSQETGGYNEQFF. For the CDR3, the DNA is TGCGCCAGCAGCCAAGAGACAGGGGGGTACAATGAGCAGTTCTTC.

A word on this clone: One junction end does not reproduce the germline sequence, and a read error may be involved. CDR3 DNA: TGTGCCACCACGGTGCAGGGCAAACCTATGGAGTTC. The encoded protein is CATTVQGKPMEF. The chain combines TRBV7-9 with TRBJ1-2; a possible D gene is TRBD1 (5 bases). In germline, CDR1 is SEHNR, CDR2 FQNEAQ (reference sequence). The CDR3 sequence is 12 residues long.

The chain is built from TRBV6-1 and TRBJ2-7; 11 positions match TRBD2. The CDR3 runs to 14 residues. Germline lookup yields CDR1 MNHNS and CDR2 SASEGT. V lost 8 bases and J lost 3; bases outside the gene matches: 6. CDR3 coding DNA: TGTGCCAGCTCGACCGGGACTAGCGGCTACGAGCAGTACTTC. It encodes CASSTGTSGYEQYF.